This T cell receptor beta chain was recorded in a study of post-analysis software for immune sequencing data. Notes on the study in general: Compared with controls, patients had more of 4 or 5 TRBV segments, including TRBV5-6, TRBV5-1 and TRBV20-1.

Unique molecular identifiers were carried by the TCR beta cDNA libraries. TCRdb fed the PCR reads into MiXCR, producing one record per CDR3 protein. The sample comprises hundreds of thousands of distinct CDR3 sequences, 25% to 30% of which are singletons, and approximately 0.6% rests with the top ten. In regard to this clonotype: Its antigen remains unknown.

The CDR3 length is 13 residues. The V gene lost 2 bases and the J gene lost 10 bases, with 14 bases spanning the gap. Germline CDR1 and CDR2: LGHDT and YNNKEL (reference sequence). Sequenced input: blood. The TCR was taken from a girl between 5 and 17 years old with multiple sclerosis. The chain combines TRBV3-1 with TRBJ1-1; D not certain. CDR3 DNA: TGTGCCAGCAGCCAACCCCCCGGGTCTGTAGCTTTCTTT. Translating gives CASSQPPGSVAFF.